What follows are 18 T cell receptor beta chains derived from one specimen sequenced in a study of coeliac disease. The protocol was immunoSEQ multiplex PCR, while the TCRdb copy is restricted to in-frame clones and leaves out a portion. Of about 1,200 clones in the sample, 55% to 75% were seen once. The material sequenced was lamina propria lymphocytes from the gut. These receptors were obtained from a woman between 40 and 50 years old with celiac disease on a gluten-free diet, and with hypertension.

The chain is built from TRBV29-1 and TRBJ1-2; weak D call: TRBD1 (6 bases). Germline V CDR1 and CDR2: SQVTM, ANQGSEA. The CDR3 extends over 16 amino acids. The V gene lost 2 bases and the J gene lost 2 bases, with 18 bases spanning the gap. CDR3 residues: CSVEKGGTSRNYGYTF. For the CDR3, the DNA is TGCAGCGTTGAAAAGGGGGGGACCTCCAGGAACTATGGCTACACCTTC.

The chain uses TRBV7-7 and TRBJ1-1; 7 nucleotides align to TRBD1. Unmatched junction bases numbered 3, after V lost 5 bases and J lost 3 bases. Looked up from germline, CDR1 is SSHAT and CDR2 is FNYEAQ (reference sequence). This CDR3 is 13 amino acids long. The CDR3 loop is CASSLDRDTEAFF. The CDR3 DNA is TGTGCCAGCAGCCTCGACAGGGACACTGAAGCTTTCTTT.

The rearrangement uses TRBV5-1 and TRBJ2-2; D not certain. The germline CDR1 and CDR2 sequences are SGHRS and YFSETQ. The CDR3 is 13 amino acids. The V and J ends lost 0 bases and 4 bases respectively, with 4 bases between them. The CDR3 sequence: CASSLDSTGELFF. CDR3 sequence (DNA): TGCGCCAGCAGCTTGGACAGCACCGGGGAGCTGTTTTTT.

The chain employs TRBV27 and TRBJ2-1; 8 bases map to TRBD1. This CDR3 contains 14 residues. The germline gives CDR1 MNHEY, CDR2 SMNVEV (reference sequence). V was pared by 8 bases and J by 0 bases, with 3 bases of the junction left unmatched. CDR3 loop: CASRQGSSYNEQFF. The CDR3, as DNA: TGTGCCAGCCGACAGGGGAGCTCCTACAATGAGCAGTTCTTC.

The CDR3 loop reads CASSQGTGGNTGELFF. In DNA form, the CDR3 reads TGTGCCAGCAGTCAAGGGACAGGGGGAAACACCGGGGAGCTGTTTTTT. V and J are TRBV27 and TRBJ2-2; 11 bases map to TRBD1. The J segment lost 2 bases and the V segment lost 5 bases, leaving 4 bases of the junction unmatched. CDR1 is MNHEY and CDR2 is SMNVEV in the germline V gene (reference sequence). The CDR3 has 16 residues.

The V gene is TRBV19, the J gene TRBJ2-1; 7 bases map to TRBD2. CDR1 is LNHDA, CDR2 SQIVND, per germline (reference sequence). This CDR3 has 18 amino acids. V gave up 5 bases and J gave up 3 bases; unmatched junction bases: 16. DNA of the CDR3: TGTGCCAGTAGTTTATGGGGTGGGGGAGGGACCGTCTACAATGAGCAGTTCTTC. It encodes CASSLWGGGGTVYNEQFF.

The chain combines TRBV19 with TRBJ1-2; no reliable D call. Germline values: CDR1 LNHDA, CDR2 SQIVND (reference sequence). V shed 1 base and J shed 13 bases, with 16 bases lying between them. This CDR3 contains 13 residues. The CDR3 region has the DNA TGTGCCAGTAGTATAGGCTCCCAAGCCTTTGGCACCTTC. It codes for CASSIGSQAFGTF. The full variable domain, with the rest looked up from reference TRBV19 and TRBJ1-2, is DGGITQSPKYLFRKEGQNVTLSCEQNLNHDAMYWYRQDPGQGLRLIYYSQIVNDFQKGDIAEGYSVSREKKESFPLTVTSAQKNPTAFYLCASSIGSQAFGTFGSGTRLTVV.

This chain links TRBV5-6 with TRBJ1-4; D possibly corresponds to TRBD1 (5 bases). The germline CDR1 and CDR2 sequences are SGHDT and YYEEEE. The CDR3 spans 17 residues. The V end lost 2 bases, the J end lost 0 bases, and 14 bases lay between the germline ends. The CDR3 sequence: CASSLSQGTPTNEKLFF. The CDR3 DNA is TGTGCCAGCAGCTTATCCCAGGGTACCCCAACTAATGAAAAACTGTTTTTT. Together with reference TRBV5-6 and TRBJ1-4, the CDR3 gives the full variable domain: DAGVTQSPTHLIKTRGQQVTLRCSPKSGHDTVSWYQQALGQGPQFIFQYYEEEERQRGNFPDRFSGHQFPNYSSELNVNALLLGDSALYLCASSLSQGTPTNEKLFFGSGTQLSVL.

The chain carries TRBV18 and TRBJ2-5; 8 bases match TRBD1. The J call could be wrong; TRBJ2-7 is a better fit for the DNA end. CDR3 length: 15 residues. Germline V gene data show CDR1 as KGHSH and CDR2 as LQKENI. CDR3 DNA sequence: TGTGCCAGCTCACCGTCACGGGACAGGTCCTACGAGCAGTACTTC. It yields the protein CASSPSRDRSYEQYF.

This chain connects TRBV30 to TRBJ2-1, with D perhaps TRBD2 (6 bases). The V end lost 2 bases, the J end lost 0 bases, and 8 bases lay between the germline ends. The CDR3 sequence is 14 residues long. Germline V gene data show CDR1 as GTSNPN and CDR2 as SVGIG (reference sequence). CDR3 sequence (DNA): TGTGCCTGGAGTAGGAGGGGCTCCTACAATGAGCAGTTCTTC. Translated, it gives CAWSRRGSYNEQFF.

The chain is built from TRBV4-2 and TRBJ2-5, with 9 bases identical to TRBD2. V lost 0 bases, J lost 4 bases, and 6 bases stayed unmatched. In germline, CDR1 is LGHNA, CDR2 YNFKEQ. The CDR3 contains 16 residues. CDR3 bases: TGTGCCAGCAGCCAAGAATGGCGGGGGGGCCTAGAGACCCAGTACTTC. Residues: CASSQEWRGGLETQYF.

The V call is TRBV4-1, the J call TRBJ1-5, with D unclear. Germline assignment: CDR1 MGHRA and CDR2 YSYEKL. V lost 0 bases, J lost 0 bases, and 18 bases lay in between. The CDR3 is made up of 19 amino acids. CDR3: CASSQDPGDRTNSNQPQHF. The CDR3 DNA is TGCGCCAGCAGCCAAGACCCGGGAGATCGCACTAATAGCAATCAGCCCCAGCATTTT.

The V gene is TRBV5-4, the J gene TRBJ2-2, with 7 positions matching TRBD2. This CDR3 region has 17 residues. Germline CDR1 reads SGHNT; CDR2 reads YYREEE (reference sequence). Trimming took 3 bases from V and 5 from J; bases not matched to a gene: 13. DNA for the CDR3: TGTGCCAGCAGCTCACCCGGACTAGGGGCGCGGACCGGGGAGCTGTTTTTT. Protein product: CASSSPGLGARTGELFF.

The chain is built from TRBV7-9 and TRBJ1-2, with D hard to call. The CDR3 is 17 residues long. CDR1 SEHNR and CDR2 FQNEAQ come from the germline V gene (reference sequence). V lost 3 bases, J lost 5 bases, and 22 bases lay in between. The DNA for the CDR3 is TGTGCCAGCAGCTTTGACCCAGTAACCATCAGGAAGTATGGCTACACCTTC. Amino acid sequence: CASSFDPVTIRKYGYTF.

The V gene is TRBV5-1, the J gene TRBJ2-2; TRBD1 matches at 7 bases. J was trimmed by 5 bases and V by 7 bases; bases with no gene match: 11. Germline V lookup: CDR1 SGHRS, CDR2 YFSETQ. This CDR3 is built from 15 residues. In DNA form, the CDR3 reads TGCGCCAGCGTACCCGACAGGGTGGCAACCGGGGAGCTGTTTTTT. This encodes CASVPDRVATGELFF.

Concerning this clone: At the DNA level, this CDR3 is encoded by other sequences in the same sample as well. V is TRBV19 and J is TRBJ1-1, with D possibly TRBD1 on 5 matching bases. CDR3 length equals 13 residues. CDR1 and CDR2 from the germline V gene are LNHDA and SQIVND (reference sequence). Trimming removed 3 bases from V and 3 bases from J, with 8 bases in between. CDR3 amino acids: CASSMKGDTEAFF. The CDR3 DNA reads as TGTGCCAGTAGTATGAAAGGGGACACTGAAGCTTTCTTT.

A few counts support this clone. The chain combines TRBV5-4 with TRBJ1-2; D ambiguous. Deletions cut 1 base from V and 2 bases from J, with 6 bases between. The CDR3 extends over 13 amino acids. The germline V gene has CDR1 SGHNT and CDR2 YYREEE (reference sequence). The CDR3 region has the DNA TGTGCCAGCAGCTTGCGGGAGAACTATGGCTACACCTTC. This translates into CASSLRENYGYTF.

By share, this clone ranks as large. V gene TRBV6-5 combines with J gene TRBJ2-2, with TRBD2 identical over 8 bases. The CDR3 is 14 amino acids. The germline V gene encodes CDR1 MNHEY and CDR2 SVGAGI. The trim removed 10 bases at V and 4 bases at J, leaving 8 bases unmatched. Here the CDR3 DNA reads TGTGCCACCCTTCGGGGGGGAAGCACCGGGGAGCTGTTTTTT. Amino acids: CATLRGGSTGELFF.